A selection of T cell receptor beta chains follows, all from one sample in a study of metastatic and nonmetastatic thyroid tumors. MiXCR re-clonotyped the PCR reads for TCRdb. The sample has approximately 17,000 clones; 25% are singletons. The sequenced sample was blood. The receptors were gathered from a male donor with papillary thyroid cancer or a benign thyroid nodule (not recorded which). Some clones in this sample may be carry-over from other donors' samples. Both conserved end residues are part of each CDR3. The D gene is left open where the match is weak. Not all rows give a size; the values are once, few, many and, for expanded clones, a class.

CDR3nt	CDR3aa	abundance	j_gene	v_gene	d_gene
TGTGCCAGCAGCTTAGATCGTAGCGGACGATCCCGCGTGCAGTTCTTC	CASSLDRSGRSRVQFF	many	TRBJ2-1	TRBV11-3	.
TGTGCCAGCAGCCATCCCGGTTCATATGGCTACACCTTC	CASSHPGSYGYTF	few	TRBJ1-2	TRBV12-3/TRBV12-4	.
TGTGCCAGCACCGACCTAGGGACCGCCGGAGGCGAGCAGTACTTC	CASTDLGTAGGEQYF	medium-sized	TRBJ2-7	TRBV6-1	.
TGTGCCAGCAGCCCCCGGATGAGGGGCACAGATACGCAGTATTTT	CASSPRMRGTDTQYF	.	TRBJ2-3	TRBV4-2	.
TGCGCCAGCAGCTTCGTTAGCCCCCGGACTGGCGGGACCTACGAGCAGTACTTC	CASSFVSPRTGGTYEQYF	few	TRBJ2-7	TRBV5-1	.
TGTGCCAGCAGTGTGGTGGGAAGAAACACCTTC	CASSVVGRNTF	few	TRBJ1-2	TRBV6-1	.
TGTGCCAGCAGTAGGACTAGCGGGAACTACAATGAGCAGTTCTTC	CASSRTSGNYNEQFF	medium-sized	TRBJ2-1	TRBV11-1	TRBD2
TGCAGTGCTAGAGCACCCGTTGACGGCCCCATCACAGATACGCAGTATTTT	CSARAPVDGPITDTQYF	medium-sized	TRBJ2-3	TRBV20-1	.
TGCAGTGCTAGAGTGGTCGAGGGCTTCTACGTGCAGTACTTC	CSARVVEGFYVQYF	.	TRBJ2-7	TRBV20-1	.
TGCAGTGCTAGAGATGGAGCGGGGTACAATGAGCAGTTCTTC	CSARDGAGYNEQFF	.	TRBJ2-1	TRBV20-1	TRBD2
TGTGCCAGCAGTGAACGAGAAGGGAGTTATGGCTACACCTTC	CASSEREGSYGYTF	many	TRBJ1-2	TRBV6-1	.
TGTGCCTGGAGAGCCCCCGGACGGGGCGAGCAGTACTTC	CAWRAPGRGEQYF	.	TRBJ2-7	TRBV30	.
TGTGCCAGCAGTCAGGGTGGTGATTCACCCCTCCACTTT	CASSQGGDSPLHF	medium-sized	TRBJ1-6	TRBV6-1	.
TGTGCCAGCAGGGGAGAGAATAATGAAAAACTGTTTTTT	CASRGENNEKLFF	many	TRBJ1-4	TRBV12-3/TRBV12-4	.
TGCAGTGCCCGCAGGGGGTACCTACCAGGGGCCGGGGAGACCCAGTACTTC	CSARRGYLPGAGETQYF	.	TRBJ2-5	TRBV20-1	TRBD1
TGTGCCGCCAAGTGGAAAACGGGTCCCTACGATCAGTACTTC	CAAKWKTGPYDQYF	.	TRBJ2-7	TRBV15	.
TGTGCCAGCAGTTCCCGGTCCCCTAAGCACTATTGCTACACCTTC	CASSSRSPKHYCYTF	.	TRBJ1-2	TRBV12-3/TRBV12-4	.
TGTGCCAGCAGTGACGGGGGGGCAGATACGCAGTATTTT	CASSDGGADTQYF	many	TRBJ2-3	TRBV6-4	TRBD2
TGCGCCAGCAGCTTGGGAGTGGGAGTGTACAATGAGCAGTTCTTC	CASSLGVGVYNEQFF	many	TRBJ2-1	TRBV5-1	.
TGCGCCAGCAGCTTGGTCGCCGTATCAGCGGGGGGCACAGATACGCAGTATTTT	CASSLVAVSAGGTDTQYF	medium-sized	TRBJ2-3	TRBV5-1	TRBD2
TGCAGCGTAAGAGGGAGCTCCTACGAGCAGTACTTC	CSVRGSSYEQYF	.	TRBJ2-7	TRBV29-1	.
TGTGCCAGCAGTTTGCGTGATGGGAATCAGCCCCAGCATTTT	CASSLRDGNQPQHF	medium-sized	TRBJ1-5	TRBV5-5	.
TGTGCGGCTCCCCGGGCTTATAACTATGGCTACACCTTC	CAAPRAYNYGYTF	.	TRBJ1-2	TRBV19	.
TGTGCCAGCAGGAATAGTGAAAACTCCTACGAGCAGTACTTC	CASRNSENSYEQYF	few	TRBJ2-7	TRBV6-2/TRBV6-3	.
TGTGCCAGCAGTGATTCGGGTAGAGATCAGCCCCAGCATTTT	CASSDSGRDQPQHF	.	TRBJ1-5	TRBV6-1	.
TGTGCCAGCAGCCCGGCGGGGGGATCACCCCTCCACTTT	CASSPAGGSPLHF	medium-sized	TRBJ1-6	TRBV11-3	.
TGTGCCAGCAGCGCGCCAGGGTCTAGGACTGAAGCTTTCTTT	CASSAPGSRTEAFF	many	TRBJ1-1	TRBV9	.
TGTGCCAGCAGCCCTCCCGGCTTAGGATCCTACGAGCAGTACTTC	CASSPPGLGSYEQYF	medium-sized	TRBJ2-7	TRBV11-3	.
TGTGCCAGCGCCTGGCGTAGGGGATTCCTGGGCACAGATACGCAGTATTTT	CASAWRRGFLGTDTQYF	many	TRBJ2-3	TRBV12-3/TRBV12-4	.
TGTGCCAGTAGCTACAGGGCTAACACCGGGGAGCTGTTTTTT	CASSYRANTGELFF	medium-sized	TRBJ2-2	TRBV19	.
TGTGCCGGCAGCCCCGGTATTAGCAGCGGGGAGCTGTTTTTT	CAGSPGISSGELFF	.	TRBJ2-2	TRBV7-9	.
TGCAGTGCTAGAGAAAGGGAGGGCGGGGAGCTGTTTTTT	CSAREREGGELFF	.	TRBJ2-2	TRBV20-1	TRBD2
TGTGCCAGCAGTGAAAGTTCCGTAAATGAGCAGTTCTTC	CASSESSVNEQFF	many	TRBJ2-1	TRBV6-4	.
TGTGCCAGCAGTTACTCGTCCGGGATTAATGAAAAACTGTTTTTT	CASSYSSGINEKLFF	medium-sized	TRBJ1-4	TRBV6-6	.
TGTGCCAGTGGGGCGATGCCCGCCGAAAAACTGTTTTTT	CASGAMPAEKLFF	many	TRBJ1-4	TRBV6-1	.